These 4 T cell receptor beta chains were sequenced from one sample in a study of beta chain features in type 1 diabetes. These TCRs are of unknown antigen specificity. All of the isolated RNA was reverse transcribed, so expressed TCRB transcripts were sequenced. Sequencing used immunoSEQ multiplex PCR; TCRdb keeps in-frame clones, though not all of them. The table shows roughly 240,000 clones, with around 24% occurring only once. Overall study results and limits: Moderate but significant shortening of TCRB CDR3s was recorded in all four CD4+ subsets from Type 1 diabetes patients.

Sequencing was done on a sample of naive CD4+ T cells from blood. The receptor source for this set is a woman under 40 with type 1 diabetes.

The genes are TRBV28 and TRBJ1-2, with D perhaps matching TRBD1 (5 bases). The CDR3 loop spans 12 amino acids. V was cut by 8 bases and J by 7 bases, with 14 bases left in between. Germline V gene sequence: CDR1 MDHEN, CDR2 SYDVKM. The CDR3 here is CASYLMGGGYTF. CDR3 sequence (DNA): TGTGCCAGCTACTTGATGGGGGGTGGCTACACCTTC.

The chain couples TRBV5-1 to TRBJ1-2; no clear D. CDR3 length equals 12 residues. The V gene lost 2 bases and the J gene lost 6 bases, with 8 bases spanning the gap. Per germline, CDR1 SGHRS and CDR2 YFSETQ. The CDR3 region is CASSFERDGYTF. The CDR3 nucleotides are TGCGCCAGCAGCTTCGAGAGGGATGGCTACACCTTC.

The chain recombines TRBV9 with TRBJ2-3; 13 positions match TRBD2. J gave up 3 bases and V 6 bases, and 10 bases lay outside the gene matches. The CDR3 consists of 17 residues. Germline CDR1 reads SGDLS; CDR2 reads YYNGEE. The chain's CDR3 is CASTTSGRFSGTDTQYF. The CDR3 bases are TGTGCCAGCACGACTAGCGGGAGGTTCTCGGGGACAGATACGCAGTATTTT.

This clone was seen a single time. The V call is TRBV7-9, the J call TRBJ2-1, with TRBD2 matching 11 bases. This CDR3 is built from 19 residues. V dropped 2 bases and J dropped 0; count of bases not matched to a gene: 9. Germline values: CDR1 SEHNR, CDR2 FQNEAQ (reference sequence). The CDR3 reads CASSLLLGLAASSYNEQFF. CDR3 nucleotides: TGTGCCAGCAGCTTACTGTTGGGACTAGCGGCCAGCTCCTACAATGAGCAGTTCTTC.